These T cell receptor beta chains were read from a single sample in a study of beta chain features in type 1 diabetes. TCRdb's copy holds only in-frame clones and misses some; the assay was immunoSEQ multiplex PCR. The sample lists a few hundred thousand clones, around 25% seen once, with 0.012% in the top ten. Sequencing was done on a sample of naive CD4+ T cells from blood. The receptors here all came from a woman under 40 with type 1 diabetes. Both conserved end residues are part of each CDR3. The order of the fields is clone size, D gene, V gene, J gene, CDR3 DNA, CDR3 protein. The D gene is left open where the match is weak. Clone size is stated in some rows and not others, as once, few, many or a class when expanded.

clone_size: -
d_call: TRBD1
v_call: TRBV5-6
j_call: TRBJ2-5
cdr3_nt: TGTGCCAGCAGCCCGCACAGGGGAGAGACCCAGTACTTC
cdr3_aa: CASSPHRGETQYF

clone_size: -
d_call: -
v_call: TRBV27
j_call: TRBJ1-5
cdr3_nt: TGTGCCAGCCAGGAGGGGTCCAGCAATCAGCCCCAGCATTTT
cdr3_aa: CASQEGSSNQPQHF

clone_size: few
d_call: TRBD1
v_call: TRBV7-9
j_call: TRBJ1-2
cdr3_nt: TGTGCCAGCAACCCGACAGGGGATGCGGATTATGGCTACACCTTC
cdr3_aa: CASNPTGDADYGYTF

clone_size: few
d_call: TRBD2
v_call: TRBV5-1
j_call: TRBJ2-5
cdr3_nt: TGCGCCAGCAGCTTAGAACCTCAAAGCGGGAGACGCGGAGAGACCCAGTACTTC
cdr3_aa: CASSLEPQSGRRGETQYF

clone_size: -
d_call: TRBD1
v_call: TRBV2
j_call: TRBJ1-2
cdr3_nt: TGTGCCAGCAGTCCAGGGGGCTATGGCTACACCTTC
cdr3_aa: CASSPGGYGYTF

clone_size: once
d_call: -
v_call: TRBV10-3
j_call: TRBJ1-5
cdr3_nt: TGTGCCATCAGCAGGGAAAACCAGCCCCAGCATTTT
cdr3_aa: CAISRENQPQHF

clone_size: few
d_call: -
v_call: TRBV4-2
j_call: TRBJ2-1
cdr3_nt: TGTGCCAGCACCCGATGGACTACCACGAACAATGAGCAGTTCTTC
cdr3_aa: CASTRWTTTNNEQFF

clone_size: -
d_call: -
v_call: TRBV11-3
j_call: TRBJ2-5
cdr3_nt: TGTGCCAGCAGCTTATTGGAGTCGGAGACCCAGTACTTC
cdr3_aa: CASSLLESETQYF

clone_size: -
d_call: -
v_call: TRBV27
j_call: TRBJ2-7
cdr3_nt: TGTGCCAGCAGTCGAATCACCGGGATCCTCTACGAGCAGTACTTC
cdr3_aa: CASSRITGILYEQYF

clone_size: -
d_call: -
v_call: TRBV29-1
j_call: TRBJ1-1
cdr3_nt: TGCAGCGTTGTTTCCCCGCTGGCCGCTGAAGCTTTCTTT
cdr3_aa: CSVVSPLAAEAFF

clone_size: few
d_call: -
v_call: TRBV9
j_call: TRBJ2-5
cdr3_nt: TGTGCCAGCAGCGTAGGCTCACTGGGGGCAGAGACCCAGTACTTC
cdr3_aa: CASSVGSLGAETQYF